A single TCR beta chain is shown here with its context. Looked up from germline, CDR1 is GTSNPN and CDR2 is SVGIG (reference sequence). CDR3 length: 13 amino acids. The V and J ends lost 3 bases and 2 bases respectively, with 10 bases between them. The record originates from a study of blood T cell repertoires in COVID-19. Authors' analysis steps: Reference gene primers were amplified, and this amplification served to estimate nucleated cell counts. This table comes from immunoSEQ multiplex PCR, and its TCRdb copy is limited to in-frame clones, with some not included. V, J and clone size derive from that table, while D and trimming were established from the DNA sequence. Of about 160,000 clones in the sample, 87% are singletons; the top ten hold 10%.

Specimen: peripheral blood. The receptor was derived from a woman in her 70s with COVID-19, enrolled during active disease. The chain combines TRBV30 with TRBJ1-1; D is ambiguous. The CDR3 DNA reads as TGTGCCTGGAGGAGAGGCAGAAACACTGAAGCTTTCTTT. Amino acid sequence: CAWRRGRNTEAFF.